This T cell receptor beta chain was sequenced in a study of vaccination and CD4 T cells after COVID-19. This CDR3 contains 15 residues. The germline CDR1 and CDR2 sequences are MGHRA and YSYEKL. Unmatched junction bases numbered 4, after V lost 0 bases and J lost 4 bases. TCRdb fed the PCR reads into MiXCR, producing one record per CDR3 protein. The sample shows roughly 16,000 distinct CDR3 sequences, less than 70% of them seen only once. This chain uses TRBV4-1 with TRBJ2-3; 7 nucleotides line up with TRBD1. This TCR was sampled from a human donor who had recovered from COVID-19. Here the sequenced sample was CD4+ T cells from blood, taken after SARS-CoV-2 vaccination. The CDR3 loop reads CASSQEDRYSDTQYF. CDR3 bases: TGCGCCAGCAGCCAAGAGGACAGGTATTCAGATACGCAGTATTTT.